This T cell receptor beta chain is from a study of blood T cell repertoires in COVID-19. At the level of the study: COVID-19 samples, acute and convalescent, were from the United States, Italy and Spain. Nucleic acid was either cDNA or gDNA, and it came from T cells, B-cell-depleted T cells, or PBMCs.

Study processing details: Quantification of nucleated cells was approximated via reference gene primer amplification. TCRdb keeps only in-frame clones here, not all; method: immunoSEQ multiplex PCR. The V and J calls and the clone size are those of that table, but D and trimming were determined from the DNA. The sample contains approximately 230,000 clones, about 88% of which appear only once. CDR1 and CDR2 from the germline V gene are LGHDT and YNNKEL (reference sequence). V was trimmed by 3 bases and J by 4 bases, leaving 19 bases between them. The CDR3 totals 18 residues. The gene calls are TRBV3-1 (or the pseudogene TRBV3-2) and TRBJ2-6; D might be TRBD1 (7 bases). This sequence was found in a woman in her 40s who had recovered from COVID-19. The source material was peripheral blood. This CDR3 reads CASSQMSRGAYGANVLTF. The CDR3, as DNA: TGTGCCAGCAGCCAGATGAGCAGGGGGGCCTACGGGGCCAACGTCCTGACTTTC.